The rows below give T cell receptor beta chains drawn from one sample of a study of shared clonotypes between healthy human individuals. Method: immunoSEQ multiplex PCR; TCRdb's copy keeps in-frame clones and lacks some. The sample yields over 400,000 clones, 95% to 97% seen once. Sequenced material: naive CD4+ T cells sorted from blood. The receptors derive from a woman in her thirties in good health. Both conserved end residues are part of each CDR3. D genes are given only for firm matches. For some rows the clone size is stated as once, few or many, or as a class when expanded; others skip it.

TRBV5-1	once	TRBJ2-3	14	TRBD2	TGCGCCAGCAGCTTGGTCGCGGGAGGAGATACGCAGTATTTT	CASSLVAGGDTQYF
TRBV5-1	.	TRBJ2-4	16	TRBD2	TGCGCCAGCAGCTTGAAAAGCGGGAGAGGTGTGGACATTCAGTACTTC	CASSLKSGRGVDIQYF
TRBV7-9	.	TRBJ1-3	18	.	TGTGCCAGCAGCCAAATAAACTACAGAGCATTCTCTGGAAACACCATATATTTT	CASSQINYRAFSGNTIYF
TRBV5-1	.	TRBJ1-1	14	.	TGCGCCAGCAGCTCAGAGAACGGCTACACTGAAGCTTTCTTT	CASSSENGYTEAFF
TRBV2	.	TRBJ2-1	14	.	TGTGCCAGCACCGGGGCCATGGGGTACAATGAGCAGTTCTTC	CASTGAMGYNEQFF
TRBV7-6	.	TRBJ2-7	14	TRBD1	TGTGCCAGCAGCTCCCGGGACAGGGGGATAGAGCAGTACTTC	CASSSRDRGIEQYF
TRBV19	.	TRBJ1-2	14	.	TGTGCCAGTAGACCCGCCTTTGCAGACTATGGCTACACCTTC	CASRPAFADYGYTF
TRBV10-3	.	TRBJ1-5	13	.	TGTGCCATCAGTCCCGATGGAGTACAGCCCCAGCATTTT	CAISPDGVQPQHF
TRBV2	.	TRBJ2-5	15	TRBD1	TGTGCCGGGGGCGGGGACAGGAACTACGGGGAGACCCAGTACTTC	CAGGGDRNYGETQYF
TRBV5-1	.	TRBJ2-1	14	.	TGCGCCAGCAGCTTGGGGACTGAAGGCGGTGAGCAGTTCTTC	CASSLGTEGGEQFF
TRBV5-4	.	TRBJ2-7	14	.	TGTGCCAGCAGCTACGAGCCCAATTTCGGAGAGCAGTACTTC	CASSYEPNFGEQYF
TRBV15	once	TRBJ2-7	16	TRBD2	TGTGCCACCAGCAGAGTTAGTAGCGGGGATTACTACGAGCAGTACTTC	CATSRVSSGDYYEQYF
TRBV11-2	.	TRBJ2-7	17	TRBD2	TGTGCCAGCAGCTTAGCCCCGGGACTAGCGGGAGGATACGAGCAGTACTTC	CASSLAPGLAGGYEQYF
TRBV11-2	.	TRBJ2-7	14	.	TGTGCCAGCAACGACCGTACGTTAGGTTCCGAGCAGTACTTC	CASNDRTLGSEQYF
TRBV7-2	.	TRBJ2-7	14	.	TGTGCCAGCAGCTTAGAGGGGGGGCGGTATCAGCAGTACTTC	CASSLEGGRYQQYF
TRBV18	.	TRBJ2-2	12	.	TGTGCCAGCTCACCCGTCACCGGGGAGCTGTTTTTT	CASSPVTGELFF
TRBV6-1	.	TRBJ1-1	12	.	TGTGCCAGCAGTGAGTTATCAGGGAAAGCTTTCTTT	CASSELSGKAFF
TRBV9	.	TRBJ1-5	13	.	TGTGCCAGCAGCGTAGCCCCCAATCAGCCCCAGCATTTT	CASSVAPNQPQHF
TRBV27	.	TRBJ2-1	14	.	TGTGCCAGCAGTTTATCCACGGGACACGCTGAGCAGTTCTTC	CASSLSTGHAEQFF
TRBV7-9	.	TRBJ2-5	15	TRBD2	TGTGCCAGCGCGTGGACGAGCCGGGAGGAGGAGACCCAGTACTTC	CASAWTSREEETQYF
TRBV11-2	.	TRBJ2-5	11	.	TGTGCCAGCAGCCTCTCGGGGACCCAGTACTTC	CASSLSGTQYF
TRBV5-5	.	TRBJ1-1	17	TRBD1	TGTGCCAGCAGCCTCCCGACAGGGGGCGAGCTGAACACTGAAGCTTTCTTT	CASSLPTGGELNTEAFF
TRBV28	.	TRBJ2-1	13	.	TGTGCCAGCAGCATGGGACGGAGGAATGAGCAGTTCTTC	CASSMGRRNEQFF
TRBV5-1	.	TRBJ2-2	16	.	TGCGCCAGCAGCTTAGGGGCAGGGTGGAACACCGGGGAGCTGTTTTTT	CASSLGAGWNTGELFF
TRBV6-4	.	TRBJ1-2	17	TRBD1	TGTGCCAGCAGTGCCAATAGGGGACAGCCGAGATACTATGGCTACACCTTC	CASSANRGQPRYYGYTF
TRBV28	.	TRBJ1-5	13	.	TGTGCCAGCAGTTATAGGTTCAATCAGCCCCAGCATTTT	CASSYRFNQPQHF
TRBV6-5	.	TRBJ2-7	15	TRBD1	TGTGCCAGCAGGCCTAACAGGGGCCCCACCTACGAGCAGTACTTC	CASRPNRGPTYEQYF
TRBV10-1	.	TRBJ1-5	17	.	TGCGCCAGCAGTGAGCAGACAGGTGAAAATAGCAATCAGCCCCAGCATTTT	CASSEQTGENSNQPQHF
TRBV27	.	TRBJ2-5	16	TRBD2	TGTGCCAGCAGTCCCTTGGGACTAGCGGGACTCGAGACCCAGTACTTC	CASSPLGLAGLETQYF
TRBV2	.	TRBJ2-2	13	.	TGTGCCAGCAGTGAAGATGTTACCGGGGAGCTGTTTTTT	CASSEDVTGELFF
TRBV5-1	.	TRBJ1-1	14	.	TGCGCCAGCAGCTTCTCTGGTATGAACACTGAAGCTTTCTTT	CASSFSGMNTEAFF
TRBV6-5	.	TRBJ2-1	14	.	TGTGCCAGCAGTAGGGAAGCCTCCTACAATGAGCAGTTCTTC	CASSREASYNEQFF
TRBV28	.	TRBJ2-7	11	.	TGTGCCAGCAACCAGTTCCACGAGCAGTACTTC	CASNQFHEQYF
TRBV23-1	.	TRBJ2-7	14	.	TGCGCCAGCAGTCAATCCGGGACACCCTACGAGCAGTACTTC	CASSQSGTPYEQYF
TRBV2	.	TRBJ2-5	18	TRBD2	TGTGCCAGCAGTGATGAGGCTAGCGGGAGGGCCCGGCAAGAGACCCAGTACTTC	CASSDEASGRARQETQYF
TRBV13	.	TRBJ2-7	15	.	TGTGCCAGCAGCCCTCGGTCCGGGGGCTCCTACGAGCAGTACTTC	CASSPRSGGSYEQYF